Each of the 11 T cell receptor beta chains below was sequenced from the same sample in a study of shared clonotypes between healthy human individuals. Assay used: immunoSEQ multiplex PCR; TCRdb lists only in-frame clones, some missing. The sample has about 1,900,000 clones; about 95% are singletons. Terminally differentiated effector memory CD45RA+ cells were left out of the naive CD8 fraction, which was CD45RO-negative and positively selected for CCR7. Sequences were obtained from naive CD8+ T cells sorted from blood. Receptor source: a man between 18 and 35 years old in good health.

V is TRBV9 and J is TRBJ2-2; the match to TRBD1 covers 8 bases. This CDR3 spans 16 amino acids. The germline V gene encodes CDR1 SGDLS and CDR2 YYNGEE. V shed 0 bases and J 6 bases; nucleotides not matched to a gene: 7. CDR3 nucleotide sequence: TGTGCCAGCAGCGTAGTTGGGACAGGCTACCCCGGGGAGCTGTTTTTT. Protein: CASSVVGTGYPGELFF.

This chain links TRBV7-9 with TRBJ2-5; D call uncertain. The germline V and J ends were trimmed by 4 bases and 0 bases, with 9 bases remaining between them. Germline V gene data show CDR1 as SEHNR and CDR2 as FQNEAQ (reference sequence). The CDR3 is 14 residues long. CDR3 loop: CASSSQINQETQYF. CDR3 coding DNA: TGTGCCAGCAGCTCCCAGATAAACCAAGAGACCCAGTACTTC. The full variable domain, rest sourced from reference TRBV7-9 and TRBJ2-5, is DTGVSQNPRHKITKRGQNVTFRCDPISEHNRLYWYRQTLGQGPEFLTYFQNEAQLEKSRLLSDRFSAERPKGSFSTLEIQRTEQGDSAMYLCASSSQINQETQYFGPGTRLLVL.

This chain links TRBV9 with TRBJ2-1, with D unresolved. Trimming cost V 4 bases and J 5 bases, with 10 bases left between them. The CDR3 consists of 13 residues. The germline gives CDR1 SGDLS, CDR2 YYNGEE. The CDR3: CASSPMRNNEQFF. CDR3 DNA: TGTGCCAGCAGCCCTATGAGGAACAATGAGCAGTTCTTC.

The rearrangement links TRBV27 to TRBJ1-2, with 7 bases fitting TRBD1. CDR1 and CDR2 (germline): MNHEY, SMNVEV (reference sequence). V lost 4 bases and J lost 4; bases outside the gene matches: 3. This CDR3 contains 13 residues. Written as DNA, the CDR3 is TGTGCCAGCAGTTACGACAGGGCCTATGGCTACACCTTC. It specifies CASSYDRAYGYTF.

This chain connects TRBV10-2 to TRBJ2-7, with 8 bases lining up with TRBD1. V lost 8 bases, J lost 2 bases, and 5 bases stayed unmatched. The germline V gene encodes CDR1 WSHSY and CDR2 SAAADI. This CDR3 region has 13 residues. This CDR3 is CASGLGQAYEQYF. CDR3 DNA: TGCGCCAGCGGTTTGGGACAGGCCTACGAGCAGTACTTC.

The genes are TRBV9 and TRBJ1-2; possible D gene TRBD1, 5 bases. This CDR3 is 14 amino acids long. CDR1 is SGDLS and CDR2 is YYNGEE in the germline V gene. The V and J ends lost 7 bases and 4 bases respectively, with 17 bases between them. CDR3 coding DNA: TGTGCCAGCGGGACCGGAGAGGGGACCTATGGCTACACCTTC. Translating gives CASGTGEGTYGYTF.

The chain recombines TRBV6-4 with TRBJ1-4; TRBD1 might be the D (5 bases). The V end lost 6 bases, the J end lost 8 bases, and 22 bases lay between the germline ends. This CDR3 spans 16 amino acids. Per the germline V gene, CDR1 is MRHNA and CDR2 is SNTAGT. In DNA, the CDR3 is TGTGCCAGCAGCCCCGTTCTTGAAGGGGAGCGAGAAAAACTGTTTTTT. Encoded protein: CASSPVLEGEREKLFF.

V usage is TRBV9 and J usage is TRBJ1-1, with 7 positions matching TRBD1. The CDR3 has 14 residues. V shed 5 bases, J shed 5 bases, and the junction held 9 bases outside the gene matches. Germline assignment: CDR1 SGDLS and CDR2 YYNGEE. The DNA for the CDR3 is TGTGCCAGCAGGGAAACAGGGGAGGGGACTGAAGCTTTCTTT. Residues: CASRETGEGTEAFF.

The V call is TRBV2, the J call TRBJ2-1; D gene uncertain. This CDR3 has 12 residues. Looked up from germline, CDR1 is SNHLY and CDR2 is FYNNEI. V was pared by 5 bases and J by 3 bases, with 5 bases between. CDR3 sequence (DNA): TGTGCCAGCAGTTTAGACTACAATGAGCAGTTCTTC. It yields the protein CASSLDYNEQFF.

The chain is built from TRBV7-9 and TRBJ2-7; D is undetermined. The CDR3 length is 16 residues. The V gene's germline CDR1 is SEHNR and CDR2 FQNEAQ (reference sequence). V was pared by 1 base and J by 2 bases, with 15 bases between. The CDR3 DNA reads TGTGCCAGCAGCTTAGGCGGCGGTTCTACCCCCTACGAGCAGTACTTC. Protein: CASSLGGGSTPYEQYF.

This clone has only one observation. The V gene is TRBV10-3, the J gene TRBJ2-6; possible D gene TRBD1, 5 bases. The CDR3 runs to 19 residues. Germline CDR1 reads ENHRY; CDR2 reads SYGVKD. The V end lost 2 bases, the J end lost 0 bases, and 17 bases lay between the germline ends. The DNA of the CDR3 is TGTGCCATCAGTGAGCCGAGTTTGACGGACATCTCTGGGGCCAACGTCCTGACTTTC. It translates to CAISEPSLTDISGANVLTF.